Described below is a single TCR beta chain sequence and its context. This record comes from a study of T cell changes during pregnancy in multiple sclerosis. Assay used: immunoSEQ multiplex PCR; TCRdb lists only in-frame clones, some missing. The repertoire holds under 110,000 clones, with 92% as singletons. The CDR3 sequence is 14 residues long. V was clipped by 7 bases and J by 1 base; unmatched bases: 7. CDR1 and CDR2 (germline): SGHRS, YFSETQ. The specimen comprised peripheral blood, sampled after pregnancy. The receptor was derived from a female donor with multiple sclerosis, enrolled in a pregnancy study. The genes are TRBV5-1 and TRBJ2-7, with 8 nucleotides matching TRBD1. Here the CDR3 DNA reads TGCGCCAGCTCCGGCGGGGACAGGTCCTACGAGCAGTACTTC. Protein product: CASSGGDRSYEQYF.